A selection of T cell receptor beta chains follows, all from one sample in a study of cytomegalovirus exposure and HLA in healthy donors. Libraries were prepared by immunoSEQ multiplex PCR; TCRdb keeps only in-frame clonotypes and omits some of them. Of 200,000 or so clones listed, 65% to 80% are singletons. The specimen sequenced was PBMCs. The receptors stem from a man between 50 and 59 years old in good health and CMV-seronegative. Each CDR3 is given with its conserved first and last residue. Fields, in order: clone size, J gene, D gene, V gene, CDR3 protein, CDR3 DNA. The D gene is left open where the match is weak. Clone size is stated in some rows and not others, as once, few, many or a class when expanded.

size: once; J: TRBJ1-3; D: TRBD1; V: TRBV19; CDR3: CASRADRPGSGNTIYF; DNA: TGTGCCAGTAGAGCGGACAGGCCCGGCTCTGGAAACACCATATATTTT
size: .; J: TRBJ2-3; D: .; V: TRBV7-2; CDR3: CASSSNRDSTDTQYF; DNA: TGTGCCAGCAGTTCAAACAGGGATAGCACAGATACGCAGTATTTT
size: .; J: TRBJ1-2; D: TRBD1; V: TRBV19; CDR3: CASRDRANYGYTF; DNA: TGTGCCAGCCGGGACAGAGCTAACTATGGCTACACCTTC
size: .; J: TRBJ2-7; D: .; V: TRBV6-6; CDR3: CASSYSGGGYEQYF; DNA: TGTGCCAGCAGTTACTCAGGGGGGGGGTACGAGCAGTACTTC
size: .; J: TRBJ2-2; D: .; V: TRBV7-9; CDR3: CASSLTGARTGELFF; DNA: TGTGCCAGCAGCTTAACGGGAGCTCGAACCGGGGAGCTGTTTTTT
size: .; J: TRBJ2-7; D: .; V: TRBV28; CDR3: CASSSPGENAYEQYF; DNA: TGTGCCAGCAGTTCCCCGGGGGAAAATGCTTACGAGCAGTACTTC
size: few; J: TRBJ1-1; D: TRBD1; V: TRBV10-3; CDR3: CAISSGQGNTEAFF; DNA: TGTGCCATCAGTTCAGGACAGGGCAACACTGAAGCTTTCTTT
size: few; J: TRBJ2-4; D: TRBD1; V: TRBV30; CDR3: CAWRKQPGQPPNLAKNIQYF; DNA: TGTGCCTGGAGAAAGCAACCGGGACAGCCCCCCAATCTAGCCAAAAACATTCAGTACTTC
size: .; J: TRBJ2-7; D: .; V: TRBV28; CDR3: CASTGQLRGKSSYEQYF; DNA: TGTGCCAGCACAGGACAGTTAAGAGGGAAAAGCTCCTACGAGCAGTACTTC
size: .; J: TRBJ2-7; D: TRBD2; V: TRBV5-1; CDR3: CASSDPLAGAYEQYF; DNA: TGCGCCAGCAGCGACCCACTAGCGGGAGCCTACGAGCAGTACTTC
size: once; J: TRBJ1-2; D: .; V: TRBV29-1; CDR3: CSVGDIGGYGYTF; DNA: TGCAGCGTTGGAGACATCGGAGGGTATGGCTACACCTTC
size: .; J: TRBJ2-5; D: .; V: TRBV7-8; CDR3: CASSPGQGGETQYF; DNA: TGTGCCAGCAGCCCCGGCCAGGGAGGAGAGACCCAGTACTTC
size: .; J: TRBJ1-2; D: TRBD1; V: TRBV5-1; CDR3: CASSSPQGNGYTF; DNA: TGCGCCAGCAGCTCACCACAGGGGAACGGCTACACCTTC
size: .; J: TRBJ2-7; D: TRBD1; V: TRBV18; CDR3: CASSPIGTGGYEQYF; DNA: TGTGCCAGCTCACCAATAGGGACAGGGGGCTACGAGCAGTACTTC
size: .; J: TRBJ2-5; D: .; V: TRBV5-6; CDR3: CASSLYTGDQETQYF; DNA: TGTGCCAGCAGCTTGTATACCGGAGATCAAGAGACCCAGTACTTC
size: few; J: TRBJ1-1; D: TRBD1; V: TRBV19; CDR3: CASSKNAYRGRWTEAFF; DNA: TGTGCCAGTAGTAAGAATGCGTACAGGGGGCGGTGGACTGAAGCTTTCTTT
size: .; J: TRBJ2-2; D: .; V: TRBV6-1; CDR3: CASSDPRDNTGELFF; DNA: TGTGCCAGCAGTGACCCCAGGGATAACACCGGGGAGCTGTTTTTT
size: .; J: TRBJ2-1; D: .; V: TRBV9; CDR3: CASSHPSAGQFF; DNA: TGTGCCAGCAGCCACCCTTCCGCGGGCCAGTTCTTC
size: .; J: TRBJ1-1; D: .; V: TRBV28; CDR3: CASSRGGTNTEAFF; DNA: TGTGCCAGCAGTCGGGGGGGGACGAACACTGAAGCTTTCTTT